These 9 T cell receptor beta chains originate from one sample sequenced in a study of PD-L1 blockade in urothelial cancer. Produced via immunoSEQ multiplex PCR; TCRdb's table is partial and in-frame only. The sample includes approximately 79,000 clones, about 90% of them seen just once. The material sequenced was PBMCs, taken around atezolizumab (anti-PD-L1) treatment. These receptors all come from a woman between 65 and 79 years old with urothelial cancer.

The chain recombines TRBV10-3 with TRBJ2-3; 9 bases agree with TRBD2. The CDR3 loop spans 13 amino acids. Trimming cost V 6 bases and J 4 bases; bases outside gene matches: 2. CDR1 and CDR2 (germline): ENHRY, SYGVKD. The CDR3 sequence: CAIRAGGSDTQYF. DNA of the CDR3: TGTGCCATCAGGGCGGGAGGGTCAGATACGCAGTATTTT.

This clone has a single count. This chain uses TRBV25-1 with TRBJ1-2; a weak D match, TRBD1 (5 bases). This CDR3 is 15 amino acids long. Between the trimmed V and J ends, which lost 3 bases and 5 bases, there was a span of 16 bases. Per the germline V gene, CDR1 is MGHDK and CDR2 is SYGVNS. CDR3 loop: CASSERQTPIYGYTF. The CDR3 DNA follows: TGTGCCAGCAGTGAGAGACAGACGCCAATTTATGGCTACACCTTC.

V usage is TRBV4-2 and J usage is TRBJ2-7; D is possibly TRBD1 (7 bases). Per germline, CDR1 LGHNA and CDR2 YNFKEQ. The CDR3 runs 15 residues. The V end lost 4 bases, the J end lost 5 bases, and 18 bases lay between the germline ends. The CDR3 spells CASSLGGQGGDEQYF. Here the CDR3 DNA reads TGTGCCAGCAGCCTAGGGGGGCAGGGGGGAGACGAGCAGTACTTC.

This chain links TRBV4-1 with TRBJ2-1, with 13 bases fitting TRBD2. The J segment lost 4 bases and the V segment lost 1 base, leaving 4 bases of the junction unmatched. Germline V gene sequence: CDR1 MGHRA, CDR2 YSYEKL. The CDR3 spans 17 residues. The CDR3 loop is CASSQGLAGGRYNEQFF. The CDR3 DNA sequence: TGCGCCAGCAGCCAAGGACTAGCGGGAGGTCGTTACAATGAGCAGTTCTTC.

The chain uses TRBV4-3 and TRBJ2-4; 7 bases map to TRBD1. V was pared by 3 bases and J by 2 bases, with 10 bases of the junction left unmatched. Germline V lookup: CDR1 LGHNA, CDR2 YSLEER. The CDR3 has 17 amino acids. The CDR3, as DNA: TGCGCCAGCAGCCAGCTTCGACAGGGCTGGCCCAAAAACATTCAGTACTTC. It yields the protein CASSQLRQGWPKNIQYF.

This clone was counted a few times. The chain combines TRBV5-1 with TRBJ2-7; 9 nucleotides line up with TRBD1. This CDR3 comprises 15 residues. The ends lost 4 bases at V and 2 bases at J; junction bases unmatched: 7. The V gene's germline CDR1 is SGHRS and CDR2 YFSETQ. The CDR3 DNA is TGCGCCAGCAGCGCGGGACAGGGTACGGCCTACGAGCAGTACTTC. Encoded protein: CASSAGQGTAYEQYF.

The chain carries TRBV5-1 and TRBJ1-1, with D possibly TRBD1 on 5 matching bases. Trimming pared 2 bases from V and 1 base from J, leaving 9 bases between. Germline CDR1 is SGHRS and CDR2 is YFSETQ. This CDR3 is built from 14 residues. The CDR3 loop reads CASSFAGRNTEAFF. CDR3 DNA sequence: TGCGCCAGCAGCTTTGCAGGGCGGAACACTGAAGCTTTCTTT.

The chain recombines TRBV6-1 with TRBJ2-2, with 13 positions matching TRBD2. Germline V CDR1 and CDR2: MNHNS, SASEGT. This CDR3 is 15 amino acids long. Trimming removed 6 bases from V and 7 bases from J; junction bases left unmatched: 5. As DNA, the CDR3 is TGTGCCAGCAGCCTACTAGCGGGAGGGGGCGGGGAGCTGTTTTTT. This codes for CASSLLAGGGGELFF.

This chain links TRBV9 with TRBJ2-1, with 7 bases identical to TRBD2. The CDR3 totals 15 residues. Germline V CDR1 and CDR2: SGDLS, YYNGEE. J lost 4 bases, V lost 3 bases, and 7 bases had no gene match. The CDR3 DNA reads as TGTGCCAGCAGCGCCGGGACTACCGGATACAATGAGCAGTTCTTC. This codes for CASSAGTTGYNEQFF.